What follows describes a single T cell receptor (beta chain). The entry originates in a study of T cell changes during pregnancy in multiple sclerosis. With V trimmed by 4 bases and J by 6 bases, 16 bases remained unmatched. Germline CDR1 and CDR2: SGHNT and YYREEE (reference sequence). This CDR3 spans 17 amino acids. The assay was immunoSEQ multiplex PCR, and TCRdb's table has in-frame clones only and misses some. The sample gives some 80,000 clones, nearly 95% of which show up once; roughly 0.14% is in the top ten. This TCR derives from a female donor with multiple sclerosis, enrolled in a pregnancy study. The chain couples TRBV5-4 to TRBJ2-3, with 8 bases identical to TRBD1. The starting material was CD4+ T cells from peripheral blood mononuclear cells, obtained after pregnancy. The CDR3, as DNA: TGTGCCAGCAGCGCCGGACGGACAGGGCCCCAACTTGATACGCAGTATTTT. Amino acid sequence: CASSAGRTGPQLDTQYF.